A single sample is the source of the 13 T cell receptor beta chains below, sequenced in a study of beta chain features in type 1 diabetes. Study observations and caveats: Shortening that was moderate but significant affected the TCRB CDR3s of Type 1 diabetes patients in all four CD4+ subsets.

What these receptors recognize is not known. cDNA synthesis used the whole RNA isolate, giving expressed TCRB sequences. Some clones are missing from TCRdb's copy, which holds only in-frame ones; the method was immunoSEQ multiplex PCR. The sample has about 280,000 clones, around 16% seen once. The material sequenced was naive CD4+ T cells from blood. The receptor source for this set is a young man with type 1 diabetes.

The V and J genes are TRBV2 and TRBJ2-7; 7 bases line up with TRBD2. Unmatched junction bases numbered 7, after V lost 3 bases and J lost 2 bases. The CDR3 is made up of 15 amino acids. Germline V CDR1 and CDR2: SNHLY, FYNNEI. The CDR3, as DNA: TGTGCCAGCAGTGAGCTAGGCGGGGGAACCTACGAGCAGTACTTC. This sequence encodes CASSELGGGTYEQYF.

The chain has TRBV7-9 and TRBJ2-2; 7 positions match TRBD1. Losses at the gene ends were 1 base for V and 7 bases for J; bases not matched to a gene: 3. The CDR3 spans 14 residues. From germline, CDR1 is SEHNR and CDR2 FQNEAQ (reference sequence). The CDR3 loop reads CASSLDRGGGELFF. Here the CDR3 DNA reads TGTGCCAGCAGCTTAGACAGGGGCGGCGGGGAGCTGTTTTTT.

This clone has only a few counts. The chain carries TRBV29-1 and TRBJ2-1, with TRBD2 identical over 10 bases. The CDR3 is 15 amino acids. Germline-derived CDR1 and CDR2 are SQVTM and ANQGSEA. With V trimmed by 7 bases and J by 10 bases, 16 bases remained unmatched. DNA for the CDR3: TGCAGCGCCGCCCTAAGGCTAGCGGGAGCAACCGAGCAGTTCTTC. The encoded protein is CSAALRLAGATEQFF.

This rearrangement joins TRBV6-4 to TRBJ2-5, with D possibly matching TRBD1 (5 bases). Germline-derived CDR1 and CDR2 are MRHNA and SNTAGT. The CDR3 runs 14 residues. V dropped 4 bases and J dropped 4 bases, with 13 bases sitting between them. The CDR3: CASSAAGFRETQYF. The CDR3 nucleotides are TGTGCCAGCAGTGCGGCAGGGTTTCGAGAGACCCAGTACTTC.

The CDR3 loop reads CASQREQETQYF. For the CDR3, the DNA is TGTGCCAGTCAGCGGGAGCAAGAGACCCAGTACTTC. The chain couples TRBV2 to TRBJ2-5; 8 positions agree with TRBD2. This CDR3 is built from 12 residues. J was trimmed by 2 bases and V by 9 bases; bases with no gene match: 2. Germline CDR1 and CDR2: SNHLY and FYNNEI.

This clone was counted only a few times. This chain joins TRBV1 and TRBJ2-5; the table names TRBD1, a call not compared with the DNA. TRBV1 is termed a pseudogene. CDR3 size: 18 residues. CDR3 protein: CTSNSLMKNTVEQETQYF. Written as DNA, the CDR3 is TGCACCAGCAACAGTCTGATGAAAAATACGGTTGAACAAGAGACCCAGTACTTC.

The CDR3 loop is CSVDSRGGRSHYGYTF. The CDR3 DNA reads as TGCAGCGTTGATTCGCGCGGGGGGAGGTCACACTATGGCTACACCTTC. The rearrangement uses TRBV29-1 and TRBJ1-2, with D perhaps matching TRBD1 (5 bases). Germline CDR1 SQVTM, CDR2 ANQGSEA. Trimming pared 3 bases from V and 3 bases from J, leaving 20 bases between. The CDR3 is made up of 16 amino acids.

This clone has just a few counts. Additional DNA sequences in this sample encode the identical CDR3. The V and J genes are TRBV30 and TRBJ1-1, with no clear D. The germline V gene encodes CDR1 GTSNPN and CDR2 SVGIG (reference sequence). V was cut by 2 bases and J by 2 bases, with 6 bases left in between. There are 12 residues in the CDR3. The CDR3 here is CAWSPLNTEAFF. CDR3 coding DNA: TGTGCCTGGAGTCCCCTCAACACTGAAGCTTTCTTT.

Only a few counts were recorded for this clone. The gene calls are TRBV5-1 and TRBJ2-1; 13 bases match TRBD2. Trimming at V came to 4 bases and at J to 10 bases, leaving 8 bases not matched to a gene. Germline assignment: CDR1 SGHRS and CDR2 YFSETQ. The CDR3 is 15 residues long. CDR3 protein: CASSKGLAGEWEQFF. As DNA, the CDR3 is TGCGCCAGCAGCAAAGGACTAGCGGGAGAGTGGGAGCAGTTCTTC. Drawing the rest from reference TRBV5-1 and TRBJ2-1, the complete variable domain is KAGVTQTPRYLIKTRGQQVTLSCSPISGHRSVSWYQQTPGQGLQFLFEYFSETQRNKGNFPGRFSGRQFSNSRSEMNVSTLELGDSALYLCASSKGLAGEWEQFFGPGTRLTVL.

This chain connects TRBV5-8 to TRBJ2-3; perhaps TRBD1 as D (5 bases). Trimming pared 4 bases from V and 5 bases from J, leaving 14 bases between. CDR3 size: 14 residues. Germline assignment: CDR1 SGHTS and CDR2 YDEGEE. The chain's CDR3 is CASSGSQGEDTQYF. CDR3 DNA: TGTGCCAGCAGCGGGTCCCAGGGTGAAGATACGCAGTATTTT.

Here the CDR3 reads CASSPFLGGGGYNEQFF. DNA for the CDR3: TGTGCCAGCAGCCCATTCCTGGGCGGGGGCGGGTACAATGAGCAGTTCTTC. The rearrangement links TRBV9 to TRBJ2-1; a weak D match, TRBD2 (7 bases). This CDR3 has 17 residues. Trimming shortened V by 4 bases and J by 4 bases, and 21 bases separated the two germline ends. The germline CDR1 and CDR2 sequences are SGDLS and YYNGEE.

The chain uses TRBV5-6 and TRBJ2-5; tentatively, D is TRBD1 (6 bases). The CDR3 extends over 14 amino acids. Trimming took off 3 bases at V and 1 base at J, with 10 bases between the two ends. Germline CDR1 reads SGHDT; CDR2 reads YYEEEE. In DNA, the CDR3 is TGTGCCAGCAGCTCGGACAGTGTCCAAGAGACCCAGTACTTC. Its translation is CASSSDSVQETQYF.

This clone has just a few counts. The chain has TRBV9 and TRBJ2-7, with 7 positions matching TRBD2. CDR3 length equals 14 residues. From germline, CDR1 is SGDLS and CDR2 YYNGEE. V lost 10 bases to trimming and J lost 3 bases; unmatched junction nucleotides: 13. For the CDR3, the DNA is TGTGCCTCGGGGGGAGGGTCGGGGGTCTACGAGCAGTACTTC. The encoded protein is CASGGGSGVYEQYF.